A selection of T cell receptor beta chains follows, all from one sample in a study of glioma-infiltrating T cells after dendritic cell vaccination. The assay was immunoSEQ multiplex PCR, and TCRdb's table has in-frame clones only and misses some. The sample has more than 100,000 clones, roughly 79% seen once. Here the sequenced sample was blood, taken before dendritic cell vaccination. The receptors were gathered from a human donor with glioblastoma. CDR3s include the opening cysteine and the closing phenylalanine or tryptophan. The order of the fields is J gene, V gene, clone size, D gene, CDR3 DNA, CDR3 protein. The D gene is left open where the match is weak. Some rows mark clone size as missing; the rest say once, few, many or name a class of expanded clone.

j_call: TRBJ2-7
v_call: TRBV21-1
clone_size: .
d_call: .
cdr3_nt: TGTGCCAGCAGCCTCTATAGCAGCGAGCAGTACTTC
cdr3_aa: CASSLYSSEQYF

j_call: TRBJ1-1
v_call: TRBV4-2
clone_size: .
d_call: .
cdr3_nt: TGTGCCAGCAGCCAAAAGGACAGCAGGTCTGAAGCTTTCTTT
cdr3_aa: CASSQKDSRSEAFF

j_call: TRBJ1-1
v_call: TRBV30
clone_size: .
d_call: TRBD1
cdr3_nt: TGTGCCTGGAAACCTAAGACAGGGGGGGGACGTGACACTGAAGCTTTCTTT
cdr3_aa: CAWKPKTGGGRDTEAFF

j_call: TRBJ1-4
v_call: TRBV11-2
clone_size: .
d_call: .
cdr3_nt: TGTGCCAGCAGCTTAGGGGGGGTTGGGGCGAGGAATGAAAAACTGTTTTTT
cdr3_aa: CASSLGGVGARNEKLFF

j_call: TRBJ1-4
v_call: TRBV21-1
clone_size: .
d_call: .
cdr3_nt: TGTGCCAGCAGCAATTACTCAGGGGGCGATGAAAAACTGTTTTTT
cdr3_aa: CASSNYSGGDEKLFF

j_call: TRBJ1-2
v_call: TRBV30
clone_size: .
d_call: .
cdr3_nt: TGTGCCTGGAGGCGGCCGGGGGGCTTATTGAATGGCTACACCTTC
cdr3_aa: CAWRRPGGLLNGYTF

j_call: TRBJ2-1
v_call: TRBV7-9
clone_size: .
d_call: .
cdr3_nt: TGTGCCAGCAGCTTAGATGGCGGGTCAAATGGATTCTTC
cdr3_aa: CASSLDGGSNGFF

j_call: TRBJ1-1
v_call: TRBV5-8
clone_size: once
d_call: TRBD1
cdr3_nt: TGTGCCAGCAGCCCCGGGACAGGGATACCTGAAGCTTTCTTT
cdr3_aa: CASSPGTGIPEAFF

j_call: TRBJ2-1
v_call: TRBV10-2
clone_size: .
d_call: TRBD2
cdr3_nt: TGCGCCAGCCTAGCGGGGGGGACCTACAATGAGCAGTTCTTC
cdr3_aa: CASLAGGTYNEQFF

j_call: TRBJ2-7
v_call: TRBV10-2
clone_size: once
d_call: .
cdr3_nt: TGCGCCAGCAGTGAGTATCTGGACACCTCCTACGAGCAGTACTTC
cdr3_aa: CASSEYLDTSYEQYF

j_call: TRBJ1-2
v_call: TRBV5-1
clone_size: .
d_call: .
cdr3_nt: TGCGCCAGCAGCTTAAACAGGGAAGAGGGCTACACCTTC
cdr3_aa: CASSLNREEGYTF

j_call: TRBJ2-7
v_call: TRBV4-1
clone_size: .
d_call: TRBD1
cdr3_nt: TGCGCCAGCAGCCAAGTCGTCAGGGGGCTTGGCGAGCAGTACTTC
cdr3_aa: CASSQVVRGLGEQYF

j_call: TRBJ1-1
v_call: TRBV6-1
clone_size: .
d_call: TRBD1
cdr3_nt: TGTGCCAGCAGTGCCCGACAGGGACGGACTGAAGCTTTCTTT
cdr3_aa: CASSARQGRTEAFF

j_call: TRBJ2-3
v_call: TRBV18
clone_size: .
d_call: TRBD2
cdr3_nt: TGTGCCAGCTCACCACGGGCTAGCGGGGGAAGCACAGATACGCAGTATTTT
cdr3_aa: CASSPRASGGSTDTQYF

j_call: TRBJ2-1
v_call: TRBV5-1
clone_size: .
d_call: .
cdr3_nt: TGCGCCAGCAGCTTGGCCAAAGGGGCCCCCTACAATGAGCAGTTCTTC
cdr3_aa: CASSLAKGAPYNEQFF

j_call: TRBJ1-3
v_call: TRBV10-1
clone_size: medium-sized
d_call: .
cdr3_nt: TGCGCCAGCAGTGAGTCGACAGGAACTGGAAACACCATATATTTT
cdr3_aa: CASSESTGTGNTIYF

j_call: TRBJ1-4
v_call: TRBV7-9
clone_size: .
d_call: TRBD1
cdr3_nt: TGTGCCAGCAGCCGTCCGGGACAGGGGGCGGGTTTGTTTTTT
cdr3_aa: CASSRPGQGAGLFF

j_call: TRBJ1-6
v_call: TRBV5-6
clone_size: .
d_call: .
cdr3_nt: TGTGCCAGCAGCTTGGAGGACAGAGATAATTCACCCCTCCACTTT
cdr3_aa: CASSLEDRDNSPLHF

j_call: TRBJ2-7
v_call: TRBV4-1
clone_size: .
d_call: TRBD1
cdr3_nt: TGCGCCAGCAGCCAGACATGGTCGGGACAGGCCGACGAGCAGTACTTC
cdr3_aa: CASSQTWSGQADEQYF

j_call: TRBJ2-2
v_call: TRBV6-6
clone_size: few
d_call: TRBD1
cdr3_nt: TGTGCCAGCGTCCCAGGGGGCTTCACCGGGGAGCTGTTTTTT
cdr3_aa: CASVPGGFTGELFF

j_call: TRBJ2-7
v_call: TRBV5-1
clone_size: .
d_call: TRBD1
cdr3_nt: TGCGCCAGCAGTCCCGGGACAGGGATTTACGAGCAGTACTTC
cdr3_aa: CASSPGTGIYEQYF

j_call: TRBJ2-5
v_call: TRBV10-2
clone_size: .
d_call: .
cdr3_nt: TGCGCCAGCAGTGAGTTCAGGCAAGAGACCCAGTACTTC
cdr3_aa: CASSEFRQETQYF